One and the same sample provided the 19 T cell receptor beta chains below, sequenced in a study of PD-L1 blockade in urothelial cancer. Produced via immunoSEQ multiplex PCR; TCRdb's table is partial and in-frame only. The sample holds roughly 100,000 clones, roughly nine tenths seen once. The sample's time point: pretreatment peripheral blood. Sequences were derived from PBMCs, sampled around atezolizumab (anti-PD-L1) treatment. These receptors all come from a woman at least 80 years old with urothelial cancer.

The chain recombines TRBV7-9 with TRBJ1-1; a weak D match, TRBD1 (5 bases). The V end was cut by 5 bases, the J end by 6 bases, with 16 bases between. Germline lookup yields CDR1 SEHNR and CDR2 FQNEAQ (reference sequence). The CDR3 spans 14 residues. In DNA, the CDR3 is TGTGCCAGCAGCCGTCCGATGAAGGGGTCTGAAGCTTTCTTT. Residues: CASSRPMKGSEAFF.

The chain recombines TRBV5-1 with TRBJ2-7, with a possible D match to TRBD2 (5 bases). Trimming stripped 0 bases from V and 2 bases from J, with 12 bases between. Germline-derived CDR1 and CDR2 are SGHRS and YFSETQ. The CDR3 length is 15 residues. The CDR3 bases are TGCGCCAGCAGCTTGGGGCAGACTACAACCTACGAGCAGTACTTC. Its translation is CASSLGQTTTYEQYF.

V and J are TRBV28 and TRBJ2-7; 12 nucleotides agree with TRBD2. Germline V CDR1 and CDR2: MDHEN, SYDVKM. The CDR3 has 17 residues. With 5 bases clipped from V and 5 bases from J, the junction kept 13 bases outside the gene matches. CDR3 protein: CASSPLSSGRAGHEQYF. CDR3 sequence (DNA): TGTGCCAGCAGTCCCCTCTCTAGCGGGAGGGCTGGTCACGAGCAGTACTTC.

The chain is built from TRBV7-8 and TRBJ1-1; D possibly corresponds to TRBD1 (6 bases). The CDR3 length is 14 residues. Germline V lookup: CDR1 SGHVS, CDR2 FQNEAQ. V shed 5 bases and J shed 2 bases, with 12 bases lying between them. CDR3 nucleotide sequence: TGTGCCAGCAGCGCCCCACAGGGTAACACTGAAGCTTTCTTT. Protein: CASSAPQGNTEAFF.

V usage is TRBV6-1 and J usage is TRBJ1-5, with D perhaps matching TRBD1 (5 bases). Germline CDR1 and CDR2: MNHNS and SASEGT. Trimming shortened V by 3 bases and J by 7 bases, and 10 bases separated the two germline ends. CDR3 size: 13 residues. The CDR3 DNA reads TGTGCCAGCAGTGACAGGGCGGGGCAGCCCCAGCATTTT. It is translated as CASSDRAGQPQHF.

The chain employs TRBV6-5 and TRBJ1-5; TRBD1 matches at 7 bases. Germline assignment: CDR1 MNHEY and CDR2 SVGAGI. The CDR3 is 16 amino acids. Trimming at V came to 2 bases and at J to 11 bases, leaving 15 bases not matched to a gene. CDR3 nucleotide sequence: TGTGCCAGCAGTTACCTCCCGACAGGGACGACCGAGTCCCAGCATTTT. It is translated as CASSYLPTGTTESQHF.

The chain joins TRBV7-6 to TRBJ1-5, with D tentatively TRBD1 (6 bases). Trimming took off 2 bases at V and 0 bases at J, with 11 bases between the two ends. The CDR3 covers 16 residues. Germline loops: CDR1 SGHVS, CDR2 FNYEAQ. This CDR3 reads CASSLTDRISNQPQHF. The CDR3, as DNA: TGTGCCAGCAGCTTAACCGACAGGATTAGCAATCAGCCCCAGCATTTT.

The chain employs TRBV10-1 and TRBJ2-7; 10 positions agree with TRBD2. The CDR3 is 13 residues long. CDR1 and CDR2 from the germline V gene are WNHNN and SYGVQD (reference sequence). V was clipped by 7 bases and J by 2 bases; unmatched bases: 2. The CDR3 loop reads CASTSGSPYEQYF. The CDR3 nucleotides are TGCGCCAGCACTAGCGGGAGCCCCTACGAGCAGTACTTC.

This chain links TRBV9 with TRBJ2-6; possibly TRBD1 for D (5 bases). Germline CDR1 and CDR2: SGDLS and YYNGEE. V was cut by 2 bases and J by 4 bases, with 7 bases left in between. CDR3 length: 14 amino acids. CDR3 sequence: CASSVRQGANVLTF. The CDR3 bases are TGTGCCAGCAGCGTTCGACAGGGGGCCAACGTCCTGACTTTC.

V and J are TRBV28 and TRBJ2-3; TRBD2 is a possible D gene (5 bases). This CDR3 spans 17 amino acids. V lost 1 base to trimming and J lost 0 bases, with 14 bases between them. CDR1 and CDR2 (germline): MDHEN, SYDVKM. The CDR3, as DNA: TGTGCCAGCAGTTTATCTCAAATAGCGCAAAGCACAGATACGCAGTATTTT. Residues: CASSLSQIAQSTDTQYF.

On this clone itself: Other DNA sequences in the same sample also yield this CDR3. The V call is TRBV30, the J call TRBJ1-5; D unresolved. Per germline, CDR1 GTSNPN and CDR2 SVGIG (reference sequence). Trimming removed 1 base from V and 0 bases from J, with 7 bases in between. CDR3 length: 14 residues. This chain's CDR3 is CAWSGGGSNQPQHF. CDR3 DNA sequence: TGTGCCTGGAGTGGTGGAGGTAGCAATCAGCCCCAGCATTTT.

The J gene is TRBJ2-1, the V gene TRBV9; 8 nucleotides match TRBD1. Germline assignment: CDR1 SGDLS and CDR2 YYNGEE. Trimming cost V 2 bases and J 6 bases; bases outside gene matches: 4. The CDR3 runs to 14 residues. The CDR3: CASSVRQGTNEQFF. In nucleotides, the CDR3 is TGTGCCAGCAGCGTGAGACAGGGGACCAATGAGCAGTTCTTC.

CDR3 sequence: CASSAPLAGAHEQYF. CDR3 DNA sequence: TGTGCCAGTAGTGCTCCCCTCGCAGGGGCCCACGAGCAGTACTTC. This chain links TRBV19 with TRBJ2-7; maybe TRBD1 (6 bases). From germline, CDR1 is LNHDA and CDR2 SQIVND (reference sequence). The V end was cut by 5 bases, the J end by 5 bases, with 19 bases between. CDR3 length: 15 amino acids.

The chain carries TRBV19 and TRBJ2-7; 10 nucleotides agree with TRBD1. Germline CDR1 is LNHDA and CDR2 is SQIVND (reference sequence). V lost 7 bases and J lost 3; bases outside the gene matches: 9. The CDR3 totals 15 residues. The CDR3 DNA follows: TGTGCCAGTACCCAAAGGACAGGGGGTTTCTACGAGCAGTACTTC. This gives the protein CASTQRTGGFYEQYF. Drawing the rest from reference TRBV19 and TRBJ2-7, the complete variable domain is DGGITQSPKYLFRKEGQNVTLSCEQNLNHDAMYWYRQDPGQGLRLIYYSQIVNDFQKGDIAEGYSVSREKKESFPLTVTSAQKNPTAFYLCASTQRTGGFYEQYFGPGTRLTVT.

The CDR3 protein is CASSHDPGQGTSEQYF. For the CDR3, the DNA is TGTGCCAGCAGCCACGATCCGGGACAGGGTACGTCCGAGCAGTACTTC. This chain connects TRBV7-9 to TRBJ2-7; 9 nucleotides match TRBD1. Germline CDR1 SEHNR, CDR2 FQNEAQ (reference sequence). The ends lost 5 bases at V and 6 bases at J; junction bases unmatched: 14. The CDR3 is made up of 16 amino acids.

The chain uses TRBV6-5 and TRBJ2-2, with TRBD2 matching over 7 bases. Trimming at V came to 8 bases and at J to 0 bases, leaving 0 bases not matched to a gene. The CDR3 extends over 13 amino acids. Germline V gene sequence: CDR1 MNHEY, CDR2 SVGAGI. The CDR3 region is CASGLANTGELFF. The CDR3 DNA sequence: TGTGCCAGCGGACTAGCGAACACCGGGGAGCTGTTTTTT.

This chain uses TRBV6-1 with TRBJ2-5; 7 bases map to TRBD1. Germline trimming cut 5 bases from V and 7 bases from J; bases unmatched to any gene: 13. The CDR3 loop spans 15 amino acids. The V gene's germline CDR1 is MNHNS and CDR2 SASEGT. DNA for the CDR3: TGTGCCAGCAGTCATCCGGGACAGTCCCCGGGGACCCAGTACTTC. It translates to CASSHPGQSPGTQYF.

CDR3 coding DNA: TGTGCCAGCAGCGCCCACCCAACAGGTTTAGGATATGGCTACACCTTC. Translated, it gives CASSAHPTGLGYGYTF. V usage is TRBV9 and J usage is TRBJ1-2; a possible D gene is TRBD1 (5 bases). V was shortened by 3 bases and J by 5 bases, with 20 bases between the two germline ends. The CDR3 runs 16 residues. Germline V gene data show CDR1 as SGDLS and CDR2 as YYNGEE.

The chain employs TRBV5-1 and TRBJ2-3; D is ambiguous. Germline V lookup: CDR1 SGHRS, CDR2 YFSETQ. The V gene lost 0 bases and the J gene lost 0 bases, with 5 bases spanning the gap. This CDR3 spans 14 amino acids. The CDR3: CASSLGASTDTQYF. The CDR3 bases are TGCGCCAGCAGCTTGGGGGCTAGCACAGATACGCAGTATTTT.